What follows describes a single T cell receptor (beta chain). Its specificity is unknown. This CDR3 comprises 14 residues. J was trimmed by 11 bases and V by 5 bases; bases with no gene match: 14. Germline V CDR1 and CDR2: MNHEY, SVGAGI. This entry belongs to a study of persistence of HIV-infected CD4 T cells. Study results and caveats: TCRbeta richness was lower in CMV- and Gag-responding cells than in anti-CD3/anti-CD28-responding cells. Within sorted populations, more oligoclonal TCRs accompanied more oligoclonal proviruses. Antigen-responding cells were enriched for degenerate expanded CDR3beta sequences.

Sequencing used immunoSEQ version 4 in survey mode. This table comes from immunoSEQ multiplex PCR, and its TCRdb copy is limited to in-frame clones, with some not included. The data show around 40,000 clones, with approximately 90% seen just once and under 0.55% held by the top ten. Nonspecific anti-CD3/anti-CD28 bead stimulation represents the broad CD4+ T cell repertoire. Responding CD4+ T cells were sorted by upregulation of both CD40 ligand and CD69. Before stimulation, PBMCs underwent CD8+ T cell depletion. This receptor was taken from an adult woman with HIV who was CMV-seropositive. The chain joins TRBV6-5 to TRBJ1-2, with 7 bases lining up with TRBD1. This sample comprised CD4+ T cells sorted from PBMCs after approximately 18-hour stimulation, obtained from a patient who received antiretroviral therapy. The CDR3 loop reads CASSIRTGLMWYTF. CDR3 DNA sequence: TGTGCCAGCAGTATTCGGACAGGCCTAATGTGGTACACCTTC.